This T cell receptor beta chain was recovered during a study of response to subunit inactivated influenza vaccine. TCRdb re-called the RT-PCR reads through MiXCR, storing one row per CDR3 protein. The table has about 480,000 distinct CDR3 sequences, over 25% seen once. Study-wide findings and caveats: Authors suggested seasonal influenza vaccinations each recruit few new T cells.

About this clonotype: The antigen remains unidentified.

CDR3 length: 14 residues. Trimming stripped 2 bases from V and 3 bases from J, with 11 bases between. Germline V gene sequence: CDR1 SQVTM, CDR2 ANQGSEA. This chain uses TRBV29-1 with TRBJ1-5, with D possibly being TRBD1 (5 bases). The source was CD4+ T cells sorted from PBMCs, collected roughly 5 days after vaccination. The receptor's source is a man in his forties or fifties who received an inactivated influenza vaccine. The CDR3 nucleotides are TGCAGCGTTGAAAGAGACAGCAACAATCAGCCCCAGCATTTT. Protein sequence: CSVERDSNNQPQHF.